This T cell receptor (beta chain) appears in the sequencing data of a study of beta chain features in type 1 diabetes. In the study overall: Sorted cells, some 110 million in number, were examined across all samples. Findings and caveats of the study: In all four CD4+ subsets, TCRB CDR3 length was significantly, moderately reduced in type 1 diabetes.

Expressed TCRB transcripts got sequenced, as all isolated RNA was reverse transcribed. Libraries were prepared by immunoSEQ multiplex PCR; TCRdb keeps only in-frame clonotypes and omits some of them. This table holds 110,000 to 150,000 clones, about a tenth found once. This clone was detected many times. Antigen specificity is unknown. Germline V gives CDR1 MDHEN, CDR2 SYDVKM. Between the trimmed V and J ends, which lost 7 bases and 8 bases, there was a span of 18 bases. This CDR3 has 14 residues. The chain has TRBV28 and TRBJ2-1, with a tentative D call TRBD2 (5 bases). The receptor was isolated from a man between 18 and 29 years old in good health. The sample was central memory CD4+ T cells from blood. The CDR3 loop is CASTLAGVADEQFF. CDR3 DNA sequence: TGTGCCAGCACCTTAGCCGGGGTGGCGGATGAGCAGTTCTTC.